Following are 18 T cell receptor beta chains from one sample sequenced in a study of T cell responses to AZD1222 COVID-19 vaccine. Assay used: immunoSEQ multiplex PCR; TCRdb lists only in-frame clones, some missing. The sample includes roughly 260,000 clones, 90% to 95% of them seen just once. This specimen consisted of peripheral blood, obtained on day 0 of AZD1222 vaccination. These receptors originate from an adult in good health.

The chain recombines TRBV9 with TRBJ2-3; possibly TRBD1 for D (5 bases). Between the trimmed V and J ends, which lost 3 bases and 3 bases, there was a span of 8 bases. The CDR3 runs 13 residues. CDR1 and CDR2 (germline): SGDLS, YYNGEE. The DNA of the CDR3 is TGTGCCAGCAGCGCGCAGGGAACAGATACGCAGTATTTT. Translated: CASSAQGTDTQYF.

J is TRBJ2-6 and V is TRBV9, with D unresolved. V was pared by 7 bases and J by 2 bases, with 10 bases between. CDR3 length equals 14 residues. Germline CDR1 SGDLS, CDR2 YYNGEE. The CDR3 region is CASASGPGANVLTF. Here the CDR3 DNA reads TGTGCCAGCGCCTCAGGTCCTGGGGCCAACGTCCTGACTTTC.

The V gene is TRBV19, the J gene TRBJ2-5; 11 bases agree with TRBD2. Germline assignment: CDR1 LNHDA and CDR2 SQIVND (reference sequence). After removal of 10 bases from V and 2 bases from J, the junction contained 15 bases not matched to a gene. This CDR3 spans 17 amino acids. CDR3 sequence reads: CATPGTSGHVEQETQYF. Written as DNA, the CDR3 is TGTGCCACCCCCGGGACTAGCGGCCATGTGGAACAAGAGACCCAGTACTTC.

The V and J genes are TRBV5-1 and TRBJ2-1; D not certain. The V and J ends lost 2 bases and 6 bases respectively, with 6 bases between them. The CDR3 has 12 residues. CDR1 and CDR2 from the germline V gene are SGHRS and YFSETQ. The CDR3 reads CASSLESNEQFF. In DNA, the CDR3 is TGCGCCAGCAGCTTAGAGTCCAATGAGCAGTTCTTC.

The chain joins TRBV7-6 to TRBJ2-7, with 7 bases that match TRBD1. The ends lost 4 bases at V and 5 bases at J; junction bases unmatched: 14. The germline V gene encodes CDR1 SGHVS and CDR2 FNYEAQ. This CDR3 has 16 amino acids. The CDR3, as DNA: TGTGCCAGCAGCTCCGGACCGGCAGGGGGTGTCCACGAGCAGTACTTC. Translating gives CASSSGPAGGVHEQYF.

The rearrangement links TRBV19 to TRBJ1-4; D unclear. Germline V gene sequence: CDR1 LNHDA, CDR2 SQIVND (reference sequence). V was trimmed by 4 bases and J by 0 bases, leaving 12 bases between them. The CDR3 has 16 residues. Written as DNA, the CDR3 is TGTGCCAGTAGTACGTTCGTGGAGGCAACTAATGAAAAACTGTTTTTT. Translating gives CASSTFVEATNEKLFF.

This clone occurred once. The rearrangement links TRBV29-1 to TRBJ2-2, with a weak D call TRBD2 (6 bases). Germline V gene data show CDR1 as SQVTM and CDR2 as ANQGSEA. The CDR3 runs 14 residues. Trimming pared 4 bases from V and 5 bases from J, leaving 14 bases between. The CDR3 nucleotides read TGCAGCGTTGTTACAGCAGGACTAACCGGGGAGCTGTTTTTT. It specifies CSVVTAGLTGELFF.

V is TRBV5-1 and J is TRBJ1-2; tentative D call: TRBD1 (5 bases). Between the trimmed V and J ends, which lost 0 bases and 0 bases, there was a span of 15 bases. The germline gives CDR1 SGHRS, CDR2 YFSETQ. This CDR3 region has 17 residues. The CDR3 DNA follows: TGCGCCAGCAGCTTGGGAGACAGCATATCCACTAACTATGGCTACACCTTC. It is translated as CASSLGDSISTNYGYTF.

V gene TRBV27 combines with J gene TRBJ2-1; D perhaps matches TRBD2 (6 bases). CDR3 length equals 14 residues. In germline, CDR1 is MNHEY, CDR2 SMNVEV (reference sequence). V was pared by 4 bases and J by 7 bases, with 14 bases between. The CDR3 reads CASSWGEVTNEQFF. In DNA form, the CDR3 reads TGTGCCAGCAGTTGGGGGGAAGTGACGAATGAGCAGTTCTTC.

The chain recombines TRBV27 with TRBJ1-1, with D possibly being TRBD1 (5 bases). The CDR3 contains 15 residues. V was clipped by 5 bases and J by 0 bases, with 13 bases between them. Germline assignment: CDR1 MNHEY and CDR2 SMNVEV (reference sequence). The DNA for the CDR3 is TGTGCCAGCAGTCCGGGACGGGAGATGAACACTGAAGCTTTCTTT. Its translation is CASSPGREMNTEAFF.

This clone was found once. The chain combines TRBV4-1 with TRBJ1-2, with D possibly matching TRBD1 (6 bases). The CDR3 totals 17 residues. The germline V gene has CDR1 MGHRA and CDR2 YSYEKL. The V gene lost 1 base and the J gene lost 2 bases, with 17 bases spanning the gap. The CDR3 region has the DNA TGCGCCAGCAGCCAAGCCTTACAACAGGGAGGAAACTATGGCTACACCTTC. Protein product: CASSQALQQGGNYGYTF.

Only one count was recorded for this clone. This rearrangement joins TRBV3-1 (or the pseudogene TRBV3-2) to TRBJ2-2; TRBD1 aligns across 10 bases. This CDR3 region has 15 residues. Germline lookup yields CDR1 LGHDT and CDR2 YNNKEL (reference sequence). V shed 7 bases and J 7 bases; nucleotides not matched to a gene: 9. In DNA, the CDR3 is TGTGCCAGCACCAAAAGACAGGGGGCAAACGGGGAGCTGTTTTTT. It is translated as CASTKRQGANGELFF.

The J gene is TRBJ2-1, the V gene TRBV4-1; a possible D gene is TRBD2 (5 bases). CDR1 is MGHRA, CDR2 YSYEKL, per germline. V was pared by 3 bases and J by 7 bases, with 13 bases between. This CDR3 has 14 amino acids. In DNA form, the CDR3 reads TGCGCCAGCAGCCATCCCACGCGCGGGAATGAGCAGTTCTTC. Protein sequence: CASSHPTRGNEQFF.

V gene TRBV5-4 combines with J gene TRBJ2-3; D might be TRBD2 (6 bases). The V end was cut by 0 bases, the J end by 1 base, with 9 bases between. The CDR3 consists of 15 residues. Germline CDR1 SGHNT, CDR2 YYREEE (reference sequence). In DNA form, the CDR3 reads TGTGCCAGCAGCTTGGCCTGGGGGGGCACAGATACGCAGTATTTT. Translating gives CASSLAWGGTDTQYF.

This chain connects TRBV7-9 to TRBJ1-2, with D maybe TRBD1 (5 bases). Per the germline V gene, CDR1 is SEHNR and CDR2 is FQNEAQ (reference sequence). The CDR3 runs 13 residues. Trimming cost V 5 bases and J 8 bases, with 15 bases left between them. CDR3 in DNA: TGTGCCAGCAGCCGCGATCGGGGGGTCGGCTACACCTTC. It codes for CASSRDRGVGYTF.

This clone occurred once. CDR3 nucleotide sequence: TGTGCCATCAGTCCTTCGGGTGGCAATGAGCAGTTCTTC. Its protein is CAISPSGGNEQFF. This rearrangement joins TRBV10-3 to TRBJ2-1; the D is unclear. V was clipped by 5 bases and J by 6 bases, with 11 bases between them. This CDR3 comprises 13 residues. Per germline, CDR1 ENHRY and CDR2 SYGVKD.

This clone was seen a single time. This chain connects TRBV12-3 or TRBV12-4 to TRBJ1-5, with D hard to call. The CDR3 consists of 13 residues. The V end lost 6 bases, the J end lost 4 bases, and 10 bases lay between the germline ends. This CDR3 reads CASSPSRNQPQHF. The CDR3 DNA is TGTGCCAGCAGCCCATCGAGGAATCAGCCCCAGCATTTT.

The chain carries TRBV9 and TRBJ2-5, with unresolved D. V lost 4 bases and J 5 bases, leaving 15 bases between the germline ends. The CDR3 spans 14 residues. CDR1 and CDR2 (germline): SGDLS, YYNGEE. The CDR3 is CASSPQPRPETQYF. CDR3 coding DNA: TGTGCCAGCAGCCCTCAGCCCCGGCCGGAGACCCAGTACTTC.